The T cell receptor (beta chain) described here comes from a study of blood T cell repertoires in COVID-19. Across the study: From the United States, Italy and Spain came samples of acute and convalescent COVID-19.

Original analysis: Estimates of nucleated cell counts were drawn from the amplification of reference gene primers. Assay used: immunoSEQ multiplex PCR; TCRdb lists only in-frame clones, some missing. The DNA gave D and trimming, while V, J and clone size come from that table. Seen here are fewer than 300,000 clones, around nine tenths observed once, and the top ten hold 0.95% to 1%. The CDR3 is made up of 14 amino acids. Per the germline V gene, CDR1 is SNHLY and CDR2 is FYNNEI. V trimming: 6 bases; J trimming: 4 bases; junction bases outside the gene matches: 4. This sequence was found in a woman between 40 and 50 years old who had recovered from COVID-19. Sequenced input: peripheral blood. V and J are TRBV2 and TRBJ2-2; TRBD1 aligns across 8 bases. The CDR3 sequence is CASRLTGATGELFF. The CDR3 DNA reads TGTGCCAGCAGGTTGACAGGGGCCACCGGGGAGCTGTTTTTT.